This entry lists 13 T cell receptor beta chains sequenced from one sample in a study of blood T cell repertoires in COVID-19. The repertoire was sequenced with immunoSEQ multiplex PCR; TCRdb's copy has only in-frame clones and lacks some. The table has 190,000 or so clones, roughly nine tenths seen once. The specimen was peripheral blood. The receptors shown here come from a woman in her 70s with acute or convalescent COVID-19.

V usage is TRBV10-1 and J usage is TRBJ2-2; 11 nucleotides line up with TRBD1. With 4 bases clipped from V and 4 bases from J, the junction kept 2 bases outside the gene matches. This CDR3 comprises 15 residues. Germline-derived CDR1 and CDR2 are WNHNN and SYGVQD (reference sequence). Written as DNA, the CDR3 is TGCGCCAGCAGTGGAGGGACAGGGGGCACCGGGGAGCTGTTTTTT. This gives the protein CASSGGTGGTGELFF.

This clone was recorded a few times. This chain connects TRBV5-6 to TRBJ1-6; 7 positions match TRBD1. CDR1 is SGHDT and CDR2 is YYEEEE in the germline V gene. The CDR3 consists of 15 residues. Trimming cost V 0 bases and J 9 bases; bases outside gene matches: 6. The CDR3 protein is CASSLEQGVGSPLHF. Written as DNA, the CDR3 is TGTGCCAGCAGCTTGGAGCAGGGGGTAGGTTCACCCCTCCACTTT.

The chain uses TRBV3-1 (or the pseudogene TRBV3-2) and TRBJ2-7; D is ambiguous. Per germline, CDR1 LGHDT and CDR2 YNNKEL (reference sequence). Trimming removed 4 bases at V and 6 bases at J, with 10 bases between. The CDR3 has 12 amino acids. CDR3 sequence reads: CASSPPTGEQYF. CDR3 sequence (DNA): TGTGCCAGCAGCCCGCCGACTGGCGAGCAGTACTTC.

CDR3 in amino acids: CASSRPPLAGRDTQYF. As DNA, the CDR3 is TGTGCCAGCAGTCGTCCTCCCCTTGCGGGTCGGGATACGCAGTATTTT. V usage is TRBV6-2 or TRBV6-3 and J usage is TRBJ2-3; D perhaps matches TRBD2 (5 bases). The CDR3 spans 16 residues. CDR1 and CDR2 from the germline V gene are MNHEY and SVGEGT. Trimming removed 5 bases at V and 6 bases at J, with 21 bases between.

A few counts support this clone. CDR3 sequence reads: CASSYSTQGNEQYF. In DNA form, the CDR3 reads TGTGCCAGCAGTTACTCCACCCAGGGAAACGAGCAGTACTTC. The J gene is TRBJ2-7, the V gene TRBV6-5, with D perhaps matching TRBD1 (5 bases). The germline CDR1 and CDR2 sequences are MNHEY and SVGAGI. The CDR3 has 14 amino acids. Trimming took 0 bases from V and 5 from J, leaving 11 bases between them.

Details on this clone: The sample holds other DNA sequences that translate to the same CDR3. J is TRBJ2-7 and V is TRBV9; maybe TRBD2 (5 bases). Germline V CDR1 and CDR2: SGDLS, YYNGEE. Deletions cut 0 bases from V and 4 bases from J, with 11 bases between. The CDR3 has 14 residues. The CDR3 loop reads CASSVGGGRYEQYF. CDR3 in DNA: TGTGCCAGCAGCGTAGGCGGAGGACGGTACGAGCAGTACTTC.

This clone has more than one count but fewer than ten. The chain links TRBV7-8 to TRBJ2-7; 10 bases align to TRBD2. The V gene's germline CDR1 is SGHVS and CDR2 FQNEAQ. The length of the CDR3 is 16 residues. V shed 5 bases, J shed 5 bases, and the junction held 12 bases outside the gene matches. The CDR3 sequence: CASSPSSSGRSDEQYF. CDR3 coding DNA: TGTGCCAGCAGCCCCTCCTCTAGCGGGAGAAGCGACGAGCAGTACTTC.

The genes are TRBV6-5 and TRBJ1-4; D possibly corresponds to TRBD1 (5 bases). CDR3 length: 15 residues. V lost 10 bases to trimming and J lost 7 bases, with 22 bases between them. Germline CDR1 MNHEY, CDR2 SVGAGI. CDR3 region: CATRWTGLNSEKLFF. The CDR3 nucleotides are TGTGCCACCAGATGGACGGGACTTAACTCTGAAAAACTGTTTTTT.

This rearrangement joins TRBV9 to TRBJ2-2, with 9 positions matching TRBD2. The CDR3 has 17 residues. Germline V lookup: CDR1 SGDLS, CDR2 YYNGEE. The trim removed 3 bases at V and 0 bases at J, leaving 6 bases unmatched. The CDR3 spells CASSATSSGTNTGELFF. The CDR3 DNA is TGTGCCAGCAGCGCTACCTCTAGCGGGACGAACACCGGGGAGCTGTTTTTT.

CDR3 sequence: CASSYPSEFEQFF. The CDR3 DNA reads as TGTGCCAGCAGTTACCCTTCGGAGTTTGAGCAGTTCTTC. The chain employs TRBV6-2 or TRBV6-3 and TRBJ2-1; no clear D gene. Germline V CDR1 and CDR2: MNHEY, SVGEGT. This CDR3 comprises 13 residues. V was trimmed by 2 bases and J by 9 bases, leaving 11 bases between them.

The chain uses TRBV6-2 or TRBV6-3 and TRBJ1-5, with a tentative D call TRBD1 (6 bases). Trimming left V 5 bases short and J 0 bases short, with 20 bases between. This CDR3 contains 18 residues. Germline values: CDR1 MNHEY, CDR2 SVGEGT. The CDR3 sequence is CASSPPRRQDFSNQPQHF. The CDR3 bases are TGTGCCAGCAGTCCCCCGCGAAGACAGGACTTTAGCAATCAGCCCCAGCATTTT.

This chain joins TRBV6-2 or TRBV6-3 and TRBJ1-2; TRBD1 might be the D (6 bases). Trimming stripped 5 bases from V and 8 bases from J, with 9 bases between. Germline CDR1 and CDR2: MNHEY and SVGEGT. The CDR3 contains 11 residues. The CDR3 nucleotides are TGTGCCAGCAGTGACAGGAGGGGCTACACCTTC. It codes for CASSDRRGYTF.

The rearrangement links TRBV11-2 to TRBJ2-1, with 10 bases fitting TRBD2. The CDR3 has 14 residues. Germline CDR1 and CDR2: SGHAT and FQNNGV. Unmatched junction bases numbered 5, after V lost 5 bases and J lost 7 bases. Written as DNA, the CDR3 is TGTGCCAGCAGCCTAGCGGGAGTACTTAATGAGCAGTTCTTC. It translates to CASSLAGVLNEQFF.